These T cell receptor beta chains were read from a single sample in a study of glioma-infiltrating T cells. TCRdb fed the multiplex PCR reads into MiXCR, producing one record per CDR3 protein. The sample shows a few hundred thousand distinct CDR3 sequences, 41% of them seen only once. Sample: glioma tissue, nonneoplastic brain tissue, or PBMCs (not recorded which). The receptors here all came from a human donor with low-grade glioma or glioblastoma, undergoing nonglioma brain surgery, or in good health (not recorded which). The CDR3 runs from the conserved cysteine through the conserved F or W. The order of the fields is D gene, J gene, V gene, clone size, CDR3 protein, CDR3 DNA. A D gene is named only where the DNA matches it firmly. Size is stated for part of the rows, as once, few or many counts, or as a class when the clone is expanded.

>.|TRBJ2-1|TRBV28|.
CDSSLTPGAGDYNEQFF
TGTGACAGCAGTCTGACCCCTGGGGCAGGGGACTACAATGAGCAGTTCTTC
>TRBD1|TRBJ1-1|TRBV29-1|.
CSVILGQGNTEAFF
TGCAGCGTGATTTTGGGACAGGGGAACACTGAAGCTTTCTTT
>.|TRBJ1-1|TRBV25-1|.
CARRTLVNTEAFF
TGTGCCAGACGGACGTTGGTGAACACTGAAGCTTTCTTT
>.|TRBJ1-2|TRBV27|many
CASSFGPPYGYTF
TGTGCCAGCAGTTTCGGGCCTCCCTATGGCTACACCTTC
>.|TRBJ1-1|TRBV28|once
CASSPFQGWLNEAFF
TGTGCCAGCAGTCCCTTCCAGGGTTGGTTGAATGAAGCTTTCTTT
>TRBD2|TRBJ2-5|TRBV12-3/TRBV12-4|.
CASSTGTSNRETQYF
TGTGCCAGCAGTACCGGGACTAGTAATCGAGAGACTCAGTACTTC
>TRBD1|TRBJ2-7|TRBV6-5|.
CASSSGQGVIYEQYF
TGTGCCAGCAGTTCAGGACAGGGGGTGATCTACGAGCAGTACTTC
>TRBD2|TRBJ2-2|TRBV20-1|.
CSARPGGGRANTGELFF
TGCAGTGCTAGACCCGGGGGGGGCCGCGCGAACACCGGGGAGCTGTTTTTT
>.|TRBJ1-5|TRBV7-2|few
CASRTPGGYQPQHF
TGTGCCAGTAGGACCCCCGGGGGTTATCAGCCCCAGCATTTT
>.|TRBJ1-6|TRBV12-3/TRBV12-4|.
CASSSPGLRIPLHF
TGTGCCAGCAGTTCCCCGGGTCTTCGGATACCCCTCCACTTT
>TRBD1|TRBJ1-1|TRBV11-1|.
CASSHRDRNTEAFF
TGTGCCAGCAGCCACCGGGACAGGAACACTGAAGCTTTCTTT